In its sample, the clone carrying this T cell receptor (beta chain) was seen once. This sample is drawn from a study of technical replicates of blood from a handful of donors. Only in-frame clones appear in the TCRdb table, and some are missing; sequencing was by immunoSEQ multiplex PCR. The top ten hold 4.5% to 5.5% of the sample, which has about 63,000 clones, more than 75% seen once. The V end was cut by 4 bases, the J end by 1 base, with 7 bases between. This CDR3 comprises 13 residues. Germline CDR1 reads SGHTA; CDR2 reads FQGTGA. The gene calls are TRBV7-3 and TRBJ2-5; D call uncertain. The sample consisted of PBMCs. The source is a human donor in good health. Some clones in this sample may be carry-over from other donors' samples. CDR3 sequence: CASSSPPQETQYF. The CDR3 DNA reads TGTGCCAGCAGCTCTCCCCCCCAAGAGACCCAGTACTTC.